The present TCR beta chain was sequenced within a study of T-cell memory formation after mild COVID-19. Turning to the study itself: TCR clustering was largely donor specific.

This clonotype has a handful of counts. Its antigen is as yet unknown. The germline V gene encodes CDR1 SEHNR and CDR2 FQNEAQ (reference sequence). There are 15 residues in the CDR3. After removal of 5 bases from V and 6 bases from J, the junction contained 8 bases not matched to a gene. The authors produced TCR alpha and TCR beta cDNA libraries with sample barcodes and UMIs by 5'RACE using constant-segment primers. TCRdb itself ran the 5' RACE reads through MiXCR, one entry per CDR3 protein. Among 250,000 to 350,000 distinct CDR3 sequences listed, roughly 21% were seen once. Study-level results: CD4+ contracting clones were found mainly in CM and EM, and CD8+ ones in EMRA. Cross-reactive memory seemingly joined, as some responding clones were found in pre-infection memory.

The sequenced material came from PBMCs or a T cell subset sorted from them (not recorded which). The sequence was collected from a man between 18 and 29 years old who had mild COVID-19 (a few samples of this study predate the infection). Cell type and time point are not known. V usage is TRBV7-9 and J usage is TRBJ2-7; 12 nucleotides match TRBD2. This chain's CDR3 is CASSPGGLAGLEQYF. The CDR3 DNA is TGTGCCAGCAGCCCGGGCGGACTAGCGGGGCTCGAGCAGTACTTC.